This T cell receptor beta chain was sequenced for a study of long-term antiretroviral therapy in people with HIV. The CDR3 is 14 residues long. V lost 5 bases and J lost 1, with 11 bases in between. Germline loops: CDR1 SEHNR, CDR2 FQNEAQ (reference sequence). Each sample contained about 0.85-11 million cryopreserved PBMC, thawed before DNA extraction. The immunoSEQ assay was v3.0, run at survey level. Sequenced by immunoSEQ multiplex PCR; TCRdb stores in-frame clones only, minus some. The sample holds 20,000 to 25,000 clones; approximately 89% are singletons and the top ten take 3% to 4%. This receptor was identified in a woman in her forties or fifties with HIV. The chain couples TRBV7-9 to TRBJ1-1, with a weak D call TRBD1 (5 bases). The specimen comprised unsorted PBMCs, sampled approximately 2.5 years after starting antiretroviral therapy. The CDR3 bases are TGTGCCAGCAGCCCCAGGGCAACGAACACTGAAGCTTTCTTT. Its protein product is CASSPRATNTEAFF. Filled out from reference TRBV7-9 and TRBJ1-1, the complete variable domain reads DTGVSQNPRHKITKRGQNVTFRCDPISEHNRLYWYRQTLGQGPEFLTYFQNEAQLEKSRLLSDRFSAERPKGSFSTLEIQRTEQGDSAMYLCASSPRATNTEAFFGQGTRLTVV.